The 2 T cell receptor beta chains below were found in one sample sequenced in a study of blood T cell repertoires in COVID-19. Sequencing was performed with immunoSEQ multiplex PCR; in TCRdb, only in-frame clones are kept and a portion is missing. Of over 85,000 clones listed, about 85% are singletons. Material for sequencing was peripheral blood. These receptor sequences come from a woman in her 70s with acute or convalescent COVID-19.

V gene TRBV11-2 combines with J gene TRBJ1-6; a possible D gene is TRBD1 (5 bases). The V gene's germline CDR1 is SGHAT and CDR2 FQNNGV. Trimming pared 5 bases from V and 14 bases from J, leaving 13 bases between. The CDR3 length is 12 residues. The CDR3 nucleotides read TGTGCCAGCAGCCCGGGGGGAAGGGCCCTCCACTTT. This translates into CASSPGGRALHF.

The chain uses TRBV10-3 and TRBJ2-7, with D tentatively TRBD2 (6 bases). V lost 7 bases, J lost 4 bases, and 23 bases lay in between. CDR1 and CDR2 from the germline V gene are ENHRY and SYGVKD. This CDR3 region has 16 residues. The CDR3 DNA sequence: TGTGCCATCAAAGAGTCGAGTAGCGGCAACCGATACGAGCAGTACTTC. Translating it yields CAIKESSSGNRYEQYF.